The 22 T cell receptor beta chains below were found in one sample sequenced in a study of blood T cell repertoires in COVID-19. TCRdb's table, derived via immunoSEQ multiplex PCR, lists solely in-frame clones and lacks some. The sample consists of 110,000 or so clones, roughly 87% of them appearing once. The sequencing sample was made of peripheral blood. Receptors originate from a man in his forties or fifties with acute or convalescent COVID-19.

The chain employs TRBV7-9 and TRBJ2-5; a possible D gene is TRBD1 (6 bases). CDR3 length: 12 amino acids. V lost 2 bases and J lost 8, with 9 bases in between. CDR1 is SEHNR and CDR2 is FQNEAQ in the germline V gene (reference sequence). CDR3 amino acids: CASSLTGSTQYF. CDR3 nucleotide sequence: TGTGCCAGCAGCTTAACAGGGAGCACCCAGTACTTC.

V usage is TRBV28 and J usage is TRBJ1-1; 9 positions agree with TRBD1. J gave up 7 bases and V 4 bases, and 7 bases lay outside the gene matches. Germline CDR1 reads MDHEN; CDR2 reads SYDVKM. The CDR3 length is 14 residues. CDR3 nucleotides: TGTGCCAGCAGTTACACAGGGGGCGACCTTGAAGCTTTCTTT. Translating it yields CASSYTGGDLEAFF.

This sequence joins TRBV12-3 or TRBV12-4 and TRBJ2-2; D may be TRBD2 (6 bases). Trimming cost V 5 bases and J 4 bases, with 8 bases left between them. CDR3 size: 13 residues. CDR3 sequence reads: CASSGTGTGELFF. The CDR3 DNA sequence: TGTGCCAGCAGTGGGACTGGCACCGGGGAGCTGTTTTTT.

The chain couples TRBV28 to TRBJ2-7; D may be TRBD1 (6 bases). Germline V lookup: CDR1 MDHEN, CDR2 SYDVKM. The CDR3 is made up of 14 amino acids. V lost 10 bases, J lost 3 bases, and 19 bases lay in between. CDR3 DNA: TGTGCCATCTCCGGGGACATAGTCGTCTACGAGCAGTACTTC. It is translated as CAISGDIVVYEQYF.

This chain links TRBV30 with TRBJ1-1; a weak D match, TRBD1 (6 bases). The V gene lost 1 base and the J gene lost 3 bases, with 9 bases spanning the gap. CDR3 length: 13 residues. Germline lookup yields CDR1 GTSNPN and CDR2 SVGIG (reference sequence). The CDR3 loop is CAWSGQEDTEAFF. CDR3 DNA sequence: TGTGCCTGGAGTGGACAGGAGGACACTGAAGCTTTCTTT. Full variable domain (remainder filled in from reference TRBV30 and TRBJ1-1): SQTIHQWPATLVQPVGSPLSLECTVEGTSNPNLYWYRQAAGRGLQLLFYSVGIGQISSEVPQNLSASRPQDRQFILSSKKLLLSDSGFYLCAWSGQEDTEAFFGQGTRLTVV.

V and J are TRBV11-2 and TRBJ2-5; no definite D call. V was shortened by 5 bases and J by 1 base, with 14 bases between the two germline ends. This CDR3 has 15 residues. Germline V lookup: CDR1 SGHAT, CDR2 FQNNGV. The CDR3 nucleotides read TGTGCCAGCAGCCCCTTCTACTCCCTCCAAGAGACCCAGTACTTC. It yields the protein CASSPFYSLQETQYF.

This sequence joins TRBV6-1 and TRBJ1-1; D uncertain. Between the trimmed V and J ends, which lost 1 base and 0 bases, there was a span of 9 bases. CDR1 MNHNS and CDR2 SASEGT come from the germline V gene. This CDR3 is built from 15 residues. DNA of the CDR3: TGTGCCAGCAGTGAAGTTTCAGGATTGAACACTGAAGCTTTCTTT. This gives the protein CASSEVSGLNTEAFF.

This rearrangement joins TRBV7-8 to TRBJ2-7, with D possibly TRBD1 on 6 matching bases. This CDR3 comprises 16 residues. V lost 5 bases and J lost 3, with 20 bases in between. Germline V gene sequence: CDR1 SGHVS, CDR2 FQNEAQ. CDR3 amino acids: CASSHPAGVGLYEQYF. The DNA for the CDR3 is TGTGCCAGCAGCCACCCCGCAGGGGTAGGACTCTACGAGCAGTACTTC.

The chain recombines TRBV30 with TRBJ2-1, with TRBD1 matching 9 bases. The CDR3 sequence is 15 residues long. J was trimmed by 6 bases and V by 6 bases; bases with no gene match: 12. In germline, CDR1 is GTSNPN, CDR2 SVGIG (reference sequence). The CDR3 region has the DNA TGTGCCTGCCCACAGGGGGCTCGAATAGGCAATGAGCAGTTCTTC. This codes for CACPQGARIGNEQFF.

The chain carries TRBV19 and TRBJ1-1, with 8 bases that match TRBD1. The CDR3 runs 15 residues. Germline CDR1 reads LNHDA; CDR2 reads SQIVND (reference sequence). With V trimmed by 5 bases and J by 0 bases, 5 bases remained unmatched. Written as DNA, the CDR3 is TGTGCCAGTAGTCCCAGGACAGGGATGAACACTGAAGCTTTCTTT. This translates into CASSPRTGMNTEAFF.

The rearrangement links TRBV4-1 to TRBJ1-1; D unresolved. Germline V gene sequence: CDR1 MGHRA, CDR2 YSYEKL. The CDR3 consists of 20 residues. The germline V and J ends were trimmed by 1 base and 0 bases, with 24 bases remaining between them. The CDR3 DNA sequence: TGCGCCAGCAGCCAAGGTTTAAATAGTGCGGTGCTAGGTGTGAACACTGAAGCTTTCTTT. Translated: CASSQGLNSAVLGVNTEAFF.

The table lists this clone with a few counts. This sequence joins TRBV9 and TRBJ2-2, with 10 bases lining up with TRBD2. CDR1 and CDR2 from the germline V gene are SGDLS and YYNGEE. This CDR3 is 16 amino acids long. V lost 1 base and J lost 8; bases outside the gene matches: 8. DNA for the CDR3: TGTGCCAGCAGCGTATCGGCTAGCGGGAGTGGGGGGGAGCTGTTTTTT. It specifies CASSVSASGSGGELFF.

V usage is TRBV11-1 and J usage is TRBJ2-3; D gene ambiguous. The CDR3 runs 14 residues. Trimming took 3 bases from V and 0 from J, leaving 7 bases between them. Germline CDR1 and CDR2: SGHAT and FQDESV (reference sequence). CDR3 bases: TGTGCCAGCAGCTTCCAGACTAGCACAGATACGCAGTATTTT. The encoded protein is CASSFQTSTDTQYF.

This chain connects TRBV9 to TRBJ1-2; possible D gene TRBD1, 5 bases. Germline V gene lookup returns CDR1 SGDLS and CDR2 YYNGEE. The CDR3 has 15 amino acids. V was pared by 3 bases and J by 4 bases, with 16 bases between. CDR3 in DNA: TGTGCCAGCAGCGGCCGCAGGGAGGAGAGCTATGGCTACACCTTC. Protein product: CASSGRREESYGYTF.

The V call is TRBV2, the J call TRBJ2-1; D may be TRBD2 (6 bases). Germline V gene sequence: CDR1 SNHLY, CDR2 FYNNEI. CDR3 length equals 15 residues. V gave up 7 bases and J gave up 0 bases, with 13 bases separating them. The CDR3 sequence is CASNVADPSYNEQFF. The CDR3 DNA follows: TGTGCCAGCAACGTAGCGGATCCCTCCTACAATGAGCAGTTCTTC.

This chain connects TRBV7-9 to TRBJ1-4; TRBD1 is a possible D gene (5 bases). Per germline, CDR1 SEHNR and CDR2 FQNEAQ (reference sequence). The V end was cut by 5 bases, the J end by 8 bases, with 15 bases between. CDR3 length: 14 amino acids. CDR3 loop: CASSHRGSREKLFF. The CDR3 bases are TGTGCCAGCAGCCATAGGGGTTCGCGGGAAAAACTGTTTTTT.

The chain has TRBV25-1 and TRBJ1-1; D is uncertain. Per germline, CDR1 MGHDK and CDR2 SYGVNS. This CDR3 has 14 amino acids. V was cut by 1 base and J by 0 bases, with 6 bases left in between. In DNA form, the CDR3 reads TGTGCCAGCAGTGAATCCCCTATGAACACTGAAGCTTTCTTT. Amino acids: CASSESPMNTEAFF.

CDR3 region: CASSQGLTGGEQFF. The CDR3 DNA reads as TGCGCCAGCAGCCAAGGTCTCACGGGGGGGGAGCAGTTCTTC. This chain joins TRBV4-1 and TRBJ2-1; 8 nucleotides align to TRBD2. V was clipped by 1 base and J by 10 bases; unmatched bases: 6. Germline loops: CDR1 MGHRA, CDR2 YSYEKL. The CDR3 covers 14 residues.

The chain has TRBV12-5 and TRBJ2-1; 8 positions match TRBD2. The CDR3 length is 16 residues. The germline CDR1 and CDR2 sequences are LGHNT and FRNRAP. J gave up 1 base and V 6 bases, and 8 bases lay outside the gene matches. CDR3 in DNA: TGTGCTAGTGGGAAACGGGAGGGCCTATCCTACAATGAGCAGTTCTTC. This codes for CASGKREGLSYNEQFF.

The genes are TRBV5-6 and TRBJ2-7; D is possibly TRBD1 (6 bases). Germline lookup yields CDR1 SGHDT and CDR2 YYEEEE. The length of the CDR3 is 13 residues. Deletions cut 1 base from V and 2 bases from J, with 7 bases between. The CDR3: CASSLPGAYEQYF. CDR3 nucleotide sequence: TGTGCCAGCAGCTTGCCAGGGGCCTACGAGCAGTACTTC.

The J gene is TRBJ1-1, the V gene TRBV18; 7 bases align to TRBD1. Germline lookup yields CDR1 KGHSH and CDR2 LQKENI. The V segment lost 2 bases and the J segment 5 bases; nucleotides outside the gene matches: 5. The CDR3 length is 14 residues. CDR3 sequence (DNA): TGTGCCAGCTCACCAGAGACAGGGTCTACTGAAGCTTTCTTT. As protein: CASSPETGSTEAFF.

This chain connects TRBV27 to TRBJ1-6; no clear D. V lost 4 bases to trimming and J lost 0 bases, with 10 bases between them. Germline V gives CDR1 MNHEY, CDR2 SMNVEV (reference sequence). The CDR3 loop spans 16 amino acids. The CDR3, as DNA: TGTGCCAGCAGTTCTCCGGGGAGCTCCTATAATTCACCCCTCCACTTT. This translates into CASSSPGSSYNSPLHF.